The 6 T cell receptor beta chains below were found in one sample sequenced in a study of response to subunit inactivated influenza vaccine. TCRdb independently ran MiXCR on the RT-PCR reads; one entry per CDR3 protein. This sample has more than 200,000 distinct CDR3 sequences, with more than 9% found just once. The sample here was non-naive T cells sorted from PBMCs, taken 14 to 15 days before vaccination. These receptors were obtained from a man in his fifties or sixties who received an inactivated influenza vaccine.

The chain couples TRBV7-9 to TRBJ2-6; 7 bases match TRBD1. Germline loops: CDR1 SEHNR, CDR2 FQNEAQ (reference sequence). Germline trimming cut 4 bases from V and 0 bases from J; bases unmatched to any gene: 18. CDR3 length equals 21 residues. CDR3 residues: CASSYRSIPGQTGSGANVLTF. DNA of the CDR3: TGTGCCAGCAGCTATAGGTCGATCCCGGGACAGACAGGCTCTGGGGCCAACGTCCTGACTTTC.

The chain has TRBV6-1 and TRBJ2-5; TRBD2 matches at 10 bases. V lost 4 bases and J lost 4; bases outside the gene matches: 3. This CDR3 spans 14 amino acids. Germline CDR1 MNHNS, CDR2 SASEGT. DNA of the CDR3: TGTGCCAGCAGTGCTAGCGGGAGTCCAGAGACCCAGTACTTC. Encoded protein: CASSASGSPETQYF.

This clonotype has only a few counts. The CDR3 sequence is CASSHGLLQFF. DNA for the CDR3: TGTGCCAGCAGTCATGGACTGTTGCAGTTCTTC. The rearrangement links TRBV7-2 to TRBJ2-1; weak D call: TRBD2 (5 bases). V was cut by 6 bases and J by 12 bases, with 12 bases left in between. Germline CDR1 reads SGHTA; CDR2 reads FQGNSA. CDR3 length: 11 amino acids.

The chain employs TRBV6-2 or TRBV6-3 and TRBJ2-1; maybe TRBD2 (6 bases). In germline, CDR1 is MNHEY, CDR2 SVGEGT. The CDR3 extends over 17 amino acids. V was trimmed by 2 bases and J by 0 bases, leaving 14 bases between them. In nucleotides, the CDR3 is TGTGCCAGCAGTTACATCAGCGGCGGGATCTCCTACAATGAGCAGTTCTTC. Translating it yields CASSYISGGISYNEQFF.

This clonotype was observed many times. This chain uses TRBV13 with TRBJ2-7; 7 nucleotides agree with TRBD1. The CDR3 runs to 14 residues. Germline values: CDR1 PRHDT, CDR2 FYEKMQ (reference sequence). Unmatched junction bases numbered 6, after V lost 5 bases and J lost 2 bases. The CDR3 is CASSQLQGTYEQYF. The DNA for the CDR3 is TGTGCCAGCAGCCAGCTACAGGGGACCTACGAGCAGTACTTC.

The chain employs TRBV14 and TRBJ2-2; either TRBD1 or TRBD2 may supply D (5 bases each). With 4 bases removed from V and 1 base from J, the gap between germline ends came to 13 bases. The germline V gene encodes CDR1 SGHDN and CDR2 FVKESK. This CDR3 spans 16 amino acids. The CDR3 here is CASSRWGTMNTGELFF. As DNA, the CDR3 is TGTGCCAGCAGCCGGTGGGGGACGATGAACACCGGGGAGCTGTTTTTT.